This entry describes one TCR beta chain. Its cognate antigen is unknown. These data belong to a study of blood T cells in healthy people across ages. The germline gives CDR1 MDHEN, CDR2 SYDVKM. There are 12 residues in the CDR3. The study's findings and limits: Diversity estimates from one million T cells were considered underestimates.

It was with a sample-barcoded 5' primer and a J-beta primer mix that a second PCR of about 7 to 12 cycles was run. TCRdb used MiXCR to reprocess the 5' RACE reads, holding one entry per CDR3 protein. The table lists some 640,000 distinct CDR3 sequences, around 31% of them singletons. The receptor comes from a woman of 80 years or more in good health. Sequencing used blood. The rearrangement uses TRBV28 and TRBJ1-6; D not resolved. CDR3 in amino acids: CAHTSGFSPLHF. CDR3 nucleotides: TGTGCACACACAAGTGGGTTTTCACCCCTCCACTTT. Full variable domain (rest looked up from reference TRBV28 and TRBJ1-6): DVKVTQSSRYLVKRTGEKVFLECVQDMDHENMFWYRQDPGLGLRLIYFSYDVKMKEKGDIPEGYSVSREKKERFSLILESASTNQTSMYLCAHTSGFSPLHFGNGTRLTVT.